These T cell receptor beta chains were read from a single sample in a study of OX40 agonist ivuxolimab in advanced cancers. TCRdb keeps only in-frame clones here, not all; method: immunoSEQ multiplex PCR. The repertoire holds tens of thousands of clones, with around 80% as singletons. The sample was CD4+ or CD8+ T cells sorted from blood, taken in a trial of the OX40 agonist ivuxolimab. The receptors originated from an adult with an advanced solid tumor such as melanoma, head and neck, liver or kidney cancer. CDR3s include the opening cysteine and the closing phenylalanine or tryptophan. D genes are given only for firm matches. Clone size is stated in some rows and not others, as once, few, many or a class when expanded.

D: TRBD1
J: TRBJ1-1
V: TRBV5-4
size: .
DNA: TGTGCCAGCAGCTCCCCGGGTTGGACAGGGGTAACTGAAGCTTTCTTT
CDR3: CASSSPGWTGVTEAFF

D: .
J: TRBJ2-3
V: TRBV18
size: once
DNA: TGTGCCAGCTCACCAAACACGGCCCGCACAGATACGCAGTATTTT
CDR3: CASSPNTARTDTQYF

D: TRBD1
J: TRBJ2-2
V: TRBV5-4
size: few
DNA: TGTGCCAGCAGCTCAGGGGGCGCAGACACCGGGGAGCTGTTTTTT
CDR3: CASSSGGADTGELFF

D: .
J: TRBJ2-1
V: TRBV7-8
size: .
DNA: TGTGCCAGCAGCTTCTGGGTTTCCTACAATGAGCAGTTCTTC
CDR3: CASSFWVSYNEQFF

D: .
J: TRBJ1-2
V: TRBV27
size: .
DNA: TGTGCCAGCAGTTTATCAGCCGCCGGGGAGCCGCGCTTTGGCTACACCTTC
CDR3: CASSLSAAGEPRFGYTF

D: TRBD2
J: TRBJ2-7
V: TRBV29-1
size: .
DNA: TGCAGCGTTGGTACTTCCGGGACTAGGACCTCCTACGAGCAGTACTTC
CDR3: CSVGTSGTRTSYEQYF

D: .
J: TRBJ2-1
V: TRBV19
size: .
DNA: TGTGCCAGTAGCCGGGGGAGCTCCTACAATGAGCAGTTCTTC
CDR3: CASSRGSSYNEQFF

D: TRBD2
J: TRBJ2-3
V: TRBV7-2
size: .
DNA: TGTGCCAGCAGCCGACCGGGGGGTGATACGCAGTATTTT
CDR3: CASSRPGGDTQYF

D: .
J: TRBJ1-3
V: TRBV19
size: .
DNA: TGTGCCAGTAGTATGTGGTTCTCTGGAAACACCATATATTTT
CDR3: CASSMWFSGNTIYF

D: TRBD1
J: TRBJ2-2
V: TRBV6-1
size: .
DNA: TGTGCCAGCAGTCACAGGGGTACGTGGGCCGGGGAGCTGTTTTTT
CDR3: CASSHRGTWAGELFF

D: .
J: TRBJ2-2
V: TRBV9
size: .
DNA: TGTGCCAGCAGCGTAGGGTCGCGGTCGAACACCGGGGAGCTGTTTTTT
CDR3: CASSVGSRSNTGELFF

D: TRBD2
J: TRBJ2-7
V: TRBV15
size: .
DNA: TGTGCCACCAGCAGAAAAGGGAGGGGTCCGGAGTACGAGCAGTACTTC
CDR3: CATSRKGRGPEYEQYF

D: .
J: TRBJ2-1
V: TRBV2
size: .
DNA: TGTGCCAGCAGTGAAGCGAGGGTTGCCAATGAGCAGTTCTTC
CDR3: CASSEARVANEQFF

D: .
J: TRBJ2-2
V: TRBV19
size: .
DNA: TGTGCCAGTAGGCGGACATCCAACACCGGGGAGCTGTTTTTT
CDR3: CASRRTSNTGELFF